Given below is one T cell receptor (beta chain) in context. Its antigen is as yet unknown. This entry belongs to a study of siplizumab effects on memory and regulatory T cells. TCR templates, roughly 100,000 per sample, were assayed. Measured with immunoSEQ multiplex PCR; TCRdb has only the in-frame clones, and not every one. Of about 100,000 clones listed, 85% to 95% are singletons. Findings of the study overall: It seemed that naive T cells were more diverse than memory cells and were major contributors to the alloresponse.

Between the trimmed V and J ends, which lost 1 base and 0 bases, there was a span of 12 bases. The germline V gene has CDR1 SEHNR and CDR2 FQNEAQ (reference sequence). The CDR3 consists of 16 residues. The sample consisted of non-Treg CD4+ T cells sorted from blood. The clonotype comes from a human donor in good health. The chain links TRBV7-9 to TRBJ1-2; possibly TRBD1 for D (5 bases). CDR3 sequence (DNA): TGTGCCAGCAGCTTAGGGGGGACCGATGCTAACTATGGCTACACCTTC. Its protein is CASSLGGTDANYGYTF.